These 8 T cell receptor beta chains were sequenced from one sample in a study of early T cells in non-severe SARS-CoV-2 infection. TCRdb itself ran the 5' RACE reads through MiXCR, one entry per CDR3 protein. The sample comprises under 70,000 distinct CDR3 sequences, approximately 13% of which are singletons, and about 9.3% rests with the top ten. Sequences were derived from whole blood, sampled at baseline. The receptors were gathered from an adult who was a healthcare worker with PCR-confirmed SARS-CoV-2 infection or an uninfected control (not recorded which).

The rearrangement uses TRBV18 and TRBJ2-1; D is uncertain. This CDR3 spans 16 amino acids. V was pared by 4 bases and J by 0 bases, with 13 bases between. Germline loops: CDR1 KGHSH, CDR2 LQKENI. The CDR3 bases are TGTGCCAGCTCACTCGGGCTAAGGAACTCCTACAATGAGCAGTTCTTC. Encoded protein: CASSLGLRNSYNEQFF. The entire variable domain, with the rest obtained from reference TRBV18 and TRBJ2-1, is as follows: NAGVMQNPRHLVRRRGQEARLRCSPMKGHSHVYWYRQLPEEGLKFMVYLQKENIIDESGMPKERFSAEFPKEGPSILRIQQVVRGDSAAYFCASSLGLRNSYNEQFFGPGTRLTVL.

This chain links TRBV4-3 with TRBJ1-1, with D unclear. This CDR3 spans 16 amino acids. Looked up from germline, CDR1 is LGHNA and CDR2 is YSLEER. The V gene lost 0 bases and the J gene lost 1 base, with 12 bases spanning the gap. The DNA for the CDR3 is TGCGCCAGCAGCCAAGATTGGCCGGGCTGGAACACTGAAGCTTTCTTT. Encoded protein: CASSQDWPGWNTEAFF.

The chain couples TRBV6-5 to TRBJ2-5, with D perhaps TRBD1 (5 bases). This CDR3 comprises 14 residues. Per the germline V gene, CDR1 is MNHEY and CDR2 is SVGAGI. Deletions cut 2 bases from V and 7 bases from J, with 14 bases between. In DNA form, the CDR3 reads TGTGCCAGCAGTTACGTGGACAAGTCGGGGACCCAGTACTTC. Translated, it gives CASSYVDKSGTQYF.

This clonotype was counted between two and nine times. This rearrangement joins TRBV14 to TRBJ1-2; D is unclear. The V end was cut by 3 bases, the J end by 5 bases, with 10 bases between. This CDR3 is built from 13 residues. Germline loops: CDR1 SGHDN, CDR2 FVKESK. The CDR3 protein is CASSQLGRYGYTF. In DNA, the CDR3 is TGTGCCAGCAGCCAGCTTGGGCGGTATGGCTACACCTTC.

This clonotype came up many times. This chain uses TRBV7-6 with TRBJ2-3; possible D gene TRBD2, 6 bases. From germline, CDR1 is SGHVS and CDR2 FNYEAQ. Trimming removed 1 base from V and 4 bases from J, with 15 bases in between. The CDR3 has 16 residues. This CDR3 is CASSLVAGRRADTQYF. For the CDR3, the DNA is TGTGCCAGCAGCTTAGTGGCCGGGAGAAGGGCAGATACGCAGTATTTT.

The sample holds a few counts of this clonotype. V usage is TRBV20-1 and J usage is TRBJ2-7, with 8 bases fitting TRBD1. The germline CDR1 and CDR2 sequences are DFQATT and SNEGSKA (reference sequence). This CDR3 has 15 amino acids. The V and J ends lost 2 bases and 2 bases, in that order; junction bases with no gene match: 8. The CDR3 DNA reads TGCAGTGCTAGACTTAGGGACAGGAGAGCCTACGAGCAGTACTTC. It translates to CSARLRDRRAYEQYF.

The chain uses TRBV5-1 and TRBJ2-7; TRBD2 might be the D (5 bases). CDR1 is SGHRS, CDR2 YFSETQ, per germline. Trimming cost V 1 base and J 5 bases, with 19 bases left between them. The CDR3 contains 16 residues. The DNA for the CDR3 is TGCGCCAGCAGCTTGACCTCCGGGCACGAGGGAAACGAGCAGTACGTC. Residues: CASSLTSGHEGNEQYV.

CDR3 nucleotides: TGTGCCAGCAGCACCCGGGACACTAACTATGGCTACACCTTC. Translating it yields CASSTRDTNYGYTF. The chain has TRBV11-2 and TRBJ1-2; D is perhaps TRBD1 (6 bases). Trimming took off 5 bases at V and 0 bases at J, with 10 bases between the two ends. Germline V gives CDR1 SGHAT, CDR2 FQNNGV. This CDR3 spans 14 amino acids. The whole variable domain, remainder taken from reference TRBV11-2 and TRBJ1-2, is EAGVAQSPRYKIIEKRQSVAFWCNPISGHATLYWYQQILGQGPKLLIQFQNNGVVDDSQLPKDRFSAERLKGVDSTLKIQPAKLEDSAVYLCASSTRDTNYGYTFGSGTRLTVV.